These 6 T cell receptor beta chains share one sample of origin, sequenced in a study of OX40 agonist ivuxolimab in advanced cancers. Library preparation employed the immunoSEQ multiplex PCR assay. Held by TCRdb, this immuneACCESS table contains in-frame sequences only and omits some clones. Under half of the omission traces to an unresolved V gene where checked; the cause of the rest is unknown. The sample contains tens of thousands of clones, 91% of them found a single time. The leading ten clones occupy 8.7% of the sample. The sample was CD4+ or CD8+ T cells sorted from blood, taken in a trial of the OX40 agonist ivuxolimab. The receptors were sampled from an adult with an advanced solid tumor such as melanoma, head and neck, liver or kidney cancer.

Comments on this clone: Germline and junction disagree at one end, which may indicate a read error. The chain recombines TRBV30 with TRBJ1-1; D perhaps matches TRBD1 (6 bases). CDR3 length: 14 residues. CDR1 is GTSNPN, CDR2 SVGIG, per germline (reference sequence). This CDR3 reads CAGSAGQLNTEAFF. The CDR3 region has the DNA TGTGCCGGGAGTGCCGGACAGCTGAACACTGAAGCTTTCTTT.

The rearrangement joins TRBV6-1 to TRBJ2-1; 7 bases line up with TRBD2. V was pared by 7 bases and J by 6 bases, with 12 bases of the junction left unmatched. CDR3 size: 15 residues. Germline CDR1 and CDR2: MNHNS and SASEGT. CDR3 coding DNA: TGTGCCAGCACCCGGGGAGGGGACGTCAGCAATGAGCAGTTCTTC. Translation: CASTRGGDVSNEQFF.

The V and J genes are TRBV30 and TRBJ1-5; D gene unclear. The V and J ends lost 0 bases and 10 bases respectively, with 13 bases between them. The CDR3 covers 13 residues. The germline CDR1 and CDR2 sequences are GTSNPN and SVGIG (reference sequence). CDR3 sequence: CAWSVQANVPQHF. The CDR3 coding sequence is TGTGCCTGGAGTGTGCAGGCAAATGTTCCCCAGCATTTT.

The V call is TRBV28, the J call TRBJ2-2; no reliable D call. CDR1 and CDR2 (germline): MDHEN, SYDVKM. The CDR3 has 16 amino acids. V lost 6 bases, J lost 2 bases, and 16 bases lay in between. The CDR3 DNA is TGTGCCAGCAGCGCGTTCGACTGGACCAACACCGGGGAGCTGTTTTTT. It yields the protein CASSAFDWTNTGELFF.

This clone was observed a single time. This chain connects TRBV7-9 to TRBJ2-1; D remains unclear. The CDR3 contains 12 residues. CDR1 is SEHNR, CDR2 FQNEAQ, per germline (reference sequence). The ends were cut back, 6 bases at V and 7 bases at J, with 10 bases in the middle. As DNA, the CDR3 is TGTGCCAGCAGGCAGAGCGCGAATGAGCAGTTCTTC. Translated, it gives CASRQSANEQFF. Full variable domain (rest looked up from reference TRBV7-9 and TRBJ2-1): DTGVSQNPRHKITKRGQNVTFRCDPISEHNRLYWYRQTLGQGPEFLTYFQNEAQLEKSRLLSDRFSAERPKGSFSTLEIQRTEQGDSAMYLCASRQSANEQFFGPGTRLTVL.

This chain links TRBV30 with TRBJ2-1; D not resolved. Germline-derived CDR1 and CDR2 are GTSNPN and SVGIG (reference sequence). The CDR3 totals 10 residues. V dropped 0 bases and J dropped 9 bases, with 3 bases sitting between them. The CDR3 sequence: CAWSVSEQFF. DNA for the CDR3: TGTGCCTGGAGTGTATCTGAGCAGTTCTTC.